Listed below are T cell receptor beta chains from one sample, sequenced in a study of blood T cell repertoires in COVID-19. The data were produced by immunoSEQ multiplex PCR, yet TCRdb's version contains in-frame clones alone and is incomplete. Here the sample spans about 300,000 clones, approximately 84% being singletons. The sequencing sample was made of peripheral blood. The receptors originated from a human donor with COVID-19, enrolled during active disease. The donor label of this sample is uncertain. The CDR3 runs from the conserved cysteine through the conserved F or W. A D gene is named only where the DNA matches it firmly. Rows give clone size only sometimes, using once, few, many, or a class for an expanded clone.

clone_size j_call d_call v_call cdr3_aa cdr3_nt
- TRBJ2-3 TRBD2 TRBV7-3 CASSSSGRSTDTQYF TGTGCCAGCAGCTCTAGCGGGAGAAGCACAGATACGCAGTATTTT
- TRBJ2-1 - TRBV28 CASSPPTFQRVHNEQFF TGTGCCAGCAGCCCCCCGACCTTCCAGCGGGTGCACAATGAGCAGTTCTTC
- TRBJ1-5 - TRBV4-2 CASSQAGFSNQPQHF TGTGCCAGCAGCCAAGCGGGGTTTAGCAATCAGCCCCAGCATTTT
- TRBJ1-5 TRBD1 TRBV28 CASSRQGVRNQPQHF TGTGCCAGTTCCCGGCAGGGGGTAAGGAATCAGCCCCAGCATTTT
- TRBJ1-4 TRBD1 TRBV19 CASSAGTGAYEKLFF TGTGCCAGTAGTGCTGGGACAGGGGCATATGAAAAACTGTTTTTT
few TRBJ1-5 - TRBV5-1 CASSSTGNQPQHF TGCGCCAGCAGCTCTACAGGGAATCAGCCCCAGCATTTT
few TRBJ1-2 TRBD1 TRBV19 CASTISPQGASGYTF TGTGCCAGTACCATAAGCCCACAGGGGGCAAGTGGCTACACCTTC
- TRBJ1-5 - TRBV6-5 CASRANSNQPQHF TGTGCATCTAGAGCTAATAGCAATCAGCCCCAGCATTTT
- TRBJ2-2 TRBD2 TRBV10-1 CASSEQREGPGTGELFF TGCGCCAGCAGTGAACAGCGGGAGGGCCCGGGAACCGGGGAGCTGTTTTTT
- TRBJ1-2 - TRBV4-1 CASSQDPVTAGGYGYTF TGCGCCAGCAGCCAAGATCCTGTGACCGCTGGCGGCTATGGCTACACCTTC
- TRBJ2-2 - TRBV28 CASRVRENTGELFF TGTGCCAGCAGGGTACGGGAGAACACCGGGGAGCTGTTTTTT
- TRBJ2-4 - TRBV6-5 CASSYSSATRNIQYF TGTGCCAGCAGTTACTCATCGGCGACTAGGAACATTCAGTACTTC
once TRBJ2-3 - TRBV19 CASTLDGTSTDTQYF TGTGCCAGTACCCTGGACGGGACTAGCACAGATACGCAGTATTTT
- TRBJ1-2 TRBD1 TRBV6-1 CASSDTGTALGYTF TGTGCCAGCAGTGATACCGGGACAGCTTTAGGCTACACCTTC
once TRBJ2-6 TRBD1 TRBV7-8 CASSNEGTASGANVLTF TGTGCCAGCAGCAATGAGGGGACAGCCTCTGGGGCCAACGTCCTGACTTTC
- TRBJ2-3 TRBD2 TRBV30 CAWRVWGGSSDTQYF TGTGCCTGGAGGGTATGGGGCGGGAGTTCAGATACGCAGTATTTT
- TRBJ1-3 - TRBV5-8 CASSLRSRGNTIYF TGTGCCAGCAGCTTACGGAGTAGAGGAAACACCATATATTTT
- TRBJ2-2 - TRBV19 CASSPLLLARKVGELFF TGTGCCAGTAGCCCATTACTACTAGCCAGGAAGGTCGGGGAGCTGTTTTTT
- TRBJ2-6 TRBD1 TRBV28 CASREAGGIRANVLTF TGTGCCAGCAGGGAGGCAGGGGGCATCAGAGCCAACGTCCTGACTTTC
- TRBJ2-1 TRBD2 TRBV11-2 CASSLGTSGGKEQFF TGTGCCAGCAGCTTAGGTACTAGCGGGGGGAAGGAGCAGTTCTTC
- TRBJ2-7 - TRBV28 CASSSPDRRPYEQYF TGTGCCAGCAGTTCCCCGGACAGAAGACCCTACGAGCAGTACTTC
- TRBJ2-6 - TRBV27 CASSLRGGPGANVLTF TGTGCCAGCAGTTTACGAGGCGGGCCTGGGGCCAACGTCCTGACTTTC
- TRBJ1-1 - TRBV7-2 CASILGGEDTEAFF TGTGCCAGCATCTTAGGCGGGGAAGACACTGAAGCTTTCTTT
many TRBJ2-7 - TRBV11-2 CASSLAWTGGEQYF TGTGCCAGCAGCTTAGCCTGGACTGGTGGGGAGCAGTACTTC
- TRBJ1-4 - TRBV5-5 CASSLAGYRNEKLFF TGTGCCAGCAGCTTGGCGGGATATCGGAATGAAAAACTGTTTTTT
- TRBJ1-1 - TRBV27 CASSQRLLTEAFF TGTGCCAGCAGTCAACGACTGCTCACTGAAGCTTTCTTT
- TRBJ1-1 TRBD1 TRBV11-2 CASSLQGAHTEAFF TGTGCCAGCAGCTTACAGGGGGCGCACACTGAAGCTTTCTTT
- TRBJ1-1 TRBD1 TRBV7-9 CASSYNRGGLNTEAFF TGTGCCAGCAGCTATAATAGAGGGGGCCTGAACACTGAAGCTTTCTTT
- TRBJ2-7 - TRBV28 CASSLASEYEQYF TGTGCCAGCAGTTTAGCTAGCGAGTACGAGCAGTACTTC
- TRBJ1-1 - TRBV4-2 CASSQDLRGGLRAFF TGTGCCAGCAGCCAAGATCTTCGGGGTGGTTTACGAGCTTTCTTT
- TRBJ2-2 TRBD1 TRBV7-8 CASSLGQGELGTGELFF TGTGCCAGCAGCCTCGGACAGGGGGAGCTTGGTACCGGGGAGCTGTTTTTT
- TRBJ2-7 - TRBV30 CAWNPRAGYEQYF TGTGCCTGGAACCCGAGAGCAGGCTACGAGCAGTACTTC
- TRBJ2-7 - TRBV19 CASSILADHAYEQYF TGTGCCAGTAGTATTTTAGCGGACCATGCCTACGAGCAGTACTTC
- TRBJ1-1 TRBD1 TRBV7-9 CASSPQTGIDTEAFF TGTGCCAGCAGCCCCCAGACAGGGATAGACACTGAAGCTTTCTTT
- TRBJ2-3 TRBD2 TRBV7-2 CASSLAGTSGAGDTQYF TGTGCCAGCAGCTTAGCCGGGACTAGCGGAGCCGGGGATACGCAGTATTTT
- TRBJ2-2 - TRBV27 CASSYGGRTGELFF TGTGCCAGCAGTTATGGAGGGCGCACCGGGGAGCTGTTTTTT
- TRBJ1-4 - TRBV5-4 CASSLGMQGDEKLFF TGTGCCAGCAGCTTGGGAATGCAGGGTGATGAAAAACTGTTTTTT
- TRBJ1-1 - TRBV6-2/TRBV6-3 CASSSRGGANTEAFF TGTGCCAGCAGTTCCCGGGGGGGGGCGAACACTGAAGCTTTCTTT
- TRBJ2-7 TRBD1 TRBV9 CASSPGQGRSYEQYF TGTGCCAGCAGCCCCGGACAGGGGCGATCCTACGAGCAGTACTTC
- TRBJ1-1 - TRBV2 CASSARDYGGTEAFF TGTGCCAGCAGTGCGCGGGACTATGGGGGAACTGAAGCTTTCTTT
- TRBJ1-1 TRBD1 TRBV6-4 CASSTDRGTEAFF TGTGCCAGCAGCACCGACAGGGGCACTGAAGCTTTCTTT
- TRBJ2-3 TRBD2 TRBV7-3 CASSPLAGDRRDTQYF TGTGCCAGCAGCCCACTAGCGGGAGATCGTAGAGATACGCAGTATTTT
- TRBJ1-2 - TRBV28 CASSLPIHEANYGYTF TGTGCCAGCAGTTTACCCATACACGAAGCTAACTATGGCTACACCTTC
- TRBJ2-2 TRBD1 TRBV2 CASSVGQGPGELFF TGTGCCAGCAGCGTCGGACAGGGCCCCGGGGAGCTGTTTTTT
- TRBJ2-5 TRBD2 TRBV28 CASSSTGGAGETQYF TGTGCCAGCAGTTCGACGGGAGGGGCAGGAGAGACCCAGTACTTC
- TRBJ2-2 - TRBV30 CAWDRTARTGELFF TGTGCCTGGGACAGGACAGCACGTACCGGGGAGCTGTTTTTT
- TRBJ2-1 - TRBV10-1 CASSGDRNNEQFF TGCGCCAGCAGTGGCGACAGGAACAATGAGCAGTTCTTC
- TRBJ2-2 - TRBV7-9 CASSSPGATNTGELFF TGTGCCAGCAGCTCACCAGGGGCCACGAACACCGGGGAGCTGTTTTTT
- TRBJ1-4 - TRBV27 CAAGGQLNEKLFF TGTGCCGCGGGGGGCCAGCTTAATGAAAAACTGTTTTTT
- TRBJ2-1 - TRBV5-1 CASSLAGGQLNEQFF TGCGCCAGCAGCTTGGCCGGAGGGCAGCTTAATGAGCAGTTCTTC
- TRBJ1-1 - TRBV30 CAWSVHSTDTEAFF TGTGCCTGGAGTGTACATTCAACAGACACTGAAGCTTTCTTT
- TRBJ1-3 TRBD1 TRBV5-1 CASSPVTGGGSTIYF TGCGCCAGCAGCCCGGTGACAGGGGGCGGGAGCACCATATATTTT